A selection of T cell receptor beta chains follows, all from one sample in a study of T cells in Graves' hyperthyroidism and ophthalmopathy. MiXCR, run by TCRdb on the multiplex PCR reads, gives a single entry per CDR3 protein. The repertoire has about 360,000 distinct CDR3 sequences, 19% of them found once; the top ten carry 3.5% to 4%. The specimen was blood. These receptor sequences come from a young woman with Graves' hyperthyroidism. The CDR3 runs from the conserved cysteine through the conserved F or W. A D gene is named only where the DNA matches it firmly. The size entry is marked missing in some rows and otherwise reads once, few, many or a size class.

d_call	v_call	j_call	clone_size	cdr3_nt	cdr3_aa
NA	TRBV12-3/TRBV12-4	TRBJ1-2	once	TGTGCCAGTAGGACTAGCAGGGCTAACTATGGCTACACCTTC	CASRTSRANYGYTF
NA	TRBV18	TRBJ1-1	many	TGTGCCAGCAGTTCGGGGCAGGGGATGAACACTGAAGCTTTCTTT	CASSSGQGMNTEAFF
TRBD1	TRBV18	TRBJ2-5	few	TGTGCCAGCTCACCAATAGGGGGCAAACAAGAGACCCAGTACTTC	CASSPIGGKQETQYF
NA	TRBV7-3	TRBJ2-5	NA	TGTGCCAGCAGCTTAACCGCGGATCAAGAGACCCAGTACTTC	CASSLTADQETQYF
NA	TRBV6-1	TRBJ1-2	few	TGTGCCAGCAGCCACAGGGAGGTTAACTATGGCTACACCTTC	CASSHREVNYGYTF
TRBD1	TRBV4-1	TRBJ2-5	NA	TGCGCCAGCAGCCGGGCCGGACAGGGGATTAGAGAGACCCAGTACTTC	CASSRAGQGIRETQYF
TRBD1	TRBV6-2/TRBV6-3	TRBJ2-7	many	TGTGCCAGCAGTACGCCCTCCGCGCGACAGGGGGACGCCTACGAGCAGTACTTC	CASSTPSARQGDAYEQYF
TRBD1	TRBV6-5	TRBJ1-5	many	TGTGCCAGCAGTTCCACAGGGGGAGATGGTCAGCCCCAGCATTTT	CASSSTGGDGQPQHF
NA	TRBV5-1	TRBJ1-3	many	TGCGCCAGCAGCTTGGCTACAGGGAGAGCTGGAAACACCATATATTTT	CASSLATGRAGNTIYF
TRBD1	TRBV5-1	TRBJ1-2	many	TGCGCCAGCAGCCCGGGACAGGGGGTAGAGAACACCTTC	CASSPGQGVENTF
TRBD1	TRBV6-5	TRBJ1-1	many	TGTGCCAGCAGTTTTACAGGGGAGACTGAAGCTTTCTTT	CASSFTGETEAFF
NA	TRBV28	TRBJ1-1	few	TGTGCCAGCACCTCCTCGGGGAAAGGGACTGAAGCTTTCTTT	CASTSSGKGTEAFF
TRBD1	TRBV12-3/TRBV12-4	TRBJ1-1	many	TGTGCCAGCAGTTTTCGGGACAGGGCGAACACTGAAGCTTTCTTT	CASSFRDRANTEAFF
NA	TRBV6-2/TRBV6-3	TRBJ2-7	many	TGTGCCAGCAGTACCGGGACGGAGCCTTCCGAGCAGTACTTC	CASSTGTEPSEQYF
NA	TRBV5-1	TRBJ2-5	many	TGCGCCAGCAGCTTGGGGCAGGGAAGAAGTAGGGGCGAGACCCAGTACTTC	CASSLGQGRSRGETQYF
TRBD2	TRBV20-1	TRBJ2-5	many	TGCAGTGCTGCGGGGGGATCCCAAGAGACCCAGTACTTC	CSAAGGSQETQYF
NA	TRBV10-2	TRBJ1-1	many	TGCGCCACCGCAGGGAATGAAGCTTTCTTT	CATAGNEAFF
TRBD1	TRBV3-1	TRBJ2-7	NA	TGTGCCAGCAGCCATACAGGGGGCGAGGGGTCCTACGAGCAGTACTTC	CASSHTGGEGSYEQYF
NA	TRBV6-1	TRBJ2-7	many	TGTGCCAGCAGTGAAGAGTGGGTTTACGAGCAGTACTTC	CASSEEWVYEQYF
NA	TRBV6-1	TRBJ1-1	once	TGTGCCAGCAGTGAAACCGGGACGGCGAACACTGAAGCTTTCTTT	CASSETGTANTEAFF
NA	TRBV13	TRBJ1-1	few	TGTGCCAGCAGCCCACCCCCTGGGGATCGTCCGGCAGCTTTCTTT	CASSPPPGDRPAAFF